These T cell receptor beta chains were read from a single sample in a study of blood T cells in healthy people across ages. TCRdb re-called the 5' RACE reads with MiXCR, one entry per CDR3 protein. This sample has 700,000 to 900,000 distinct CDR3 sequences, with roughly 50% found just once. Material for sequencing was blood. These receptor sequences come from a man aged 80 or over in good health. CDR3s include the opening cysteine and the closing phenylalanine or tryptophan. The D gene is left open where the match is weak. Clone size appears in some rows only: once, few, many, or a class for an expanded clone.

CDR3aa: CSAAAGTGAEQYF; CDR3nt: TGCAGTGCCGCTGCCGGGACAGGGGCCGAGCAGTACTTC; d_gene: TRBD1; abundance: .; j_gene: TRBJ2-7; v_gene: TRBV20-1; len: 13
CDR3aa: CASTLIRDRTDTQYF; CDR3nt: TGTGCCAGCACCCTAATCCGGGACCGAACAGATACGCAGTATTTT; d_gene: .; abundance: .; j_gene: TRBJ2-3; v_gene: TRBV7-2; len: 15
CDR3aa: CSARALRDSSYEQYF; CDR3nt: TGCAGTGCTCGGGCCCTCCGGGACAGCTCCTACGAGCAGTACTTC; d_gene: TRBD1; abundance: few; j_gene: TRBJ2-7; v_gene: TRBV20-1; len: 15
CDR3aa: CSAGAGGSGGFNEQFF; CDR3nt: TGCAGTGCTGGCGCGGGGGGCAGCGGGGGGTTCAATGAGCAGTTCTTC; d_gene: TRBD2; abundance: .; j_gene: TRBJ2-1; v_gene: TRBV20-1; len: 16
CDR3aa: CASSLPWETQYF; CDR3nt: TGTGCCAGCAGCTTACCTTGGGAGACCCAGTACTTC; d_gene: .; abundance: .; j_gene: TRBJ2-5; v_gene: TRBV7-2; len: 12
CDR3aa: CASSQTDGRLETQYF; CDR3nt: TGTGCCAGCAGTCAGACCGACGGGAGGTTAGAGACCCAGTACTTC; d_gene: TRBD2; abundance: .; j_gene: TRBJ2-5; v_gene: TRBV12-3/TRBV12-4; len: 15
CDR3aa: CAWSVGSTSGNEQFF; CDR3nt: TGTGCCTGGAGTGTAGGGTCGACTAGCGGGAATGAGCAGTTCTTC; d_gene: TRBD2; abundance: .; j_gene: TRBJ2-1; v_gene: TRBV30; len: 15
CDR3aa: CATSSRTGSGYTF; CDR3nt: TGTGCCACCAGCAGCCGGACAGGGTCTGGCTACACCTTC; d_gene: TRBD1; abundance: .; j_gene: TRBJ1-2; v_gene: TRBV15; len: 13
CDR3aa: CASSPKGSTDTQYF; CDR3nt: TGCGCCAGCAGCCCCAAGGGGAGCACAGATACGCAGTATTTT; d_gene: .; abundance: few; j_gene: TRBJ2-3; v_gene: TRBV5-1; len: 14
CDR3aa: CASSLGLASGGETQYF; CDR3nt: TGTGCCAGCAGTTTAGGGTTAGCGAGTGGAGGGGAGACCCAGTACTTC; d_gene: .; abundance: .; j_gene: TRBJ2-5; v_gene: TRBV12-3/TRBV12-4; len: 16
CDR3aa: CASSYGERGVNYGYTF; CDR3nt: TGTGCCAGCAGTTACGGGGAAAGGGGAGTAAACTATGGCTACACCTTC; d_gene: .; abundance: few; j_gene: TRBJ1-2; v_gene: TRBV6-6; len: 16
CDR3aa: CAARGGWHNSPLHF; CDR3nt: TGTGCCGCCCGGGGAGGGTGGCATAATTCACCCCTCCACTTT; d_gene: .; abundance: few; j_gene: TRBJ1-6; v_gene: TRBV5-6; len: 14
CDR3aa: CASSRQSDYEQYF; CDR3nt: TGTGCCAGCAGCAGGCAATCGGACTACGAGCAGTACTTC; d_gene: .; abundance: .; j_gene: TRBJ2-7; v_gene: TRBV7-2; len: 13
CDR3aa: CASSLGREVGRYAYF; CDR3nt: TGTGCCAGCAGCTTGGGACGGGAGGTCGGCAGATACGCGTATTTT; d_gene: TRBD2; abundance: .; j_gene: TRBJ2-3; v_gene: TRBV5-6; len: 15
CDR3aa: CASSSRSGNGYTF; CDR3nt: TGTGCCAGCAGCTCCAGATCCGGGAATGGCTACACCTTC; d_gene: .; abundance: once; j_gene: TRBJ1-2; v_gene: TRBV3-1; len: 13
CDR3aa: CSGGGLRETQYF; CDR3nt: TGCAGCGGGGGAGGATTGAGGGAGACCCAGTACTTC; d_gene: .; abundance: few; j_gene: TRBJ2-5; v_gene: TRBV29-1; len: 12
CDR3aa: CASSQPTGTQYF; CDR3nt: TGTGCCAGCAGTCAACCCACCGGGACCCAGTACTTC; d_gene: .; abundance: .; j_gene: TRBJ2-5; v_gene: TRBV6-5; len: 12
CDR3aa: CSAGLNTGELFF; CDR3nt: TGCAGCGCCGGACTAAACACCGGGGAGCTGTTTTTT; d_gene: .; abundance: .; j_gene: TRBJ2-2; v_gene: TRBV29-1; len: 12
CDR3aa: CSAPRQGRQETQYF; CDR3nt: TGCAGTGCCCCCCGACAGGGGAGGCAAGAGACCCAGTACTTC; d_gene: TRBD1; abundance: .; j_gene: TRBJ2-5; v_gene: TRBV20-1; len: 14
CDR3aa: CSARHPGLAGSSYEQYF; CDR3nt: TGCAGTGCTAGACACCCTGGACTAGCGGGGTCCTCCTACGAGCAGTACTTC; d_gene: TRBD2; abundance: few; j_gene: TRBJ2-7; v_gene: TRBV20-1; len: 17
CDR3aa: CASSYSQTSLETQYF; CDR3nt: TGTGCCAGCAGTTACTCGCAGACTAGCTTGGAGACCCAGTACTTC; d_gene: TRBD2; abundance: few; j_gene: TRBJ2-5; v_gene: TRBV6-2/TRBV6-3; len: 15
CDR3aa: CSASGGGDTQYF; CDR3nt: TGCAGTGCTAGTGGGGGGGGCGATACGCAGTATTTT; d_gene: .; abundance: few; j_gene: TRBJ2-3; v_gene: TRBV20-1; len: 12
CDR3aa: CASSASGRASTDTQYF; CDR3nt: TGTGCCAGCAGCGCAAGCGGGAGGGCCAGCACAGATACGCAGTATTTT; d_gene: TRBD2; abundance: .; j_gene: TRBJ2-3; v_gene: TRBV7-2; len: 16